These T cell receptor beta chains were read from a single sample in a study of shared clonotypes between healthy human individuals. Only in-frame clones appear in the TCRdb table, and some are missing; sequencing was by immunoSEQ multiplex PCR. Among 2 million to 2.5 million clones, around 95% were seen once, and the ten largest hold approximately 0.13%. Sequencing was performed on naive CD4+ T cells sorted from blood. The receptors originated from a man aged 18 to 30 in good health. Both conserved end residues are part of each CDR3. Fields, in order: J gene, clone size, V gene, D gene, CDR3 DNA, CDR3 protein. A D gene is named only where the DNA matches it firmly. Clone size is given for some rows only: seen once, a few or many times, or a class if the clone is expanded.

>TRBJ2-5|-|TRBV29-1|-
TGCAGCGCTGAGGGGTTACAAGAGACCCAGTACTTC
CSAEGLQETQYF
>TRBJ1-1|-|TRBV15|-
TGTGCCACCAGCAGAGATTGGGGGGCCCCCATTAGGCAGATCTTT
CATSRDWGAPIRQIF
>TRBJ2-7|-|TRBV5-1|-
TGCGCCAGCAGCATGGGTTGGACAATGAATTCCTACGAGCAGTACTTC
CASSMGWTMNSYEQYF
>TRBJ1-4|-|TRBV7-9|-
TGTGCCAGCAGCTTACTCTCCCCGGCGACTAATGAAAAACTGTTTTTT
CASSLLSPATNEKLFF
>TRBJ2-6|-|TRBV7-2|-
TGTGCCAGCAGCTTATCGAAGGCCAACGTCCTGACTTTC
CASSLSKANVLTF
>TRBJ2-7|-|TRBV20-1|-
TGCAGTGCTAGAGAAGACGACGAGCAGTACTTC
CSAREDDEQYF
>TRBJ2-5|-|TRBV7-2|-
TGTGCCAGCAGCTTAGGGCGGCAGCAAGAGACCCAGTACTTC
CASSLGRQQETQYF
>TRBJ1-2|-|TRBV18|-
TGTGCCAGCTCACTTTCCCCCAGGGCTCTTGGCTACACCTTC
CASSLSPRALGYTF
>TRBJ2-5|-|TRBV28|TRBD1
TGTGCCAGCTGGGGACAGGGGGCAGGAGAAGAGACCCAGTACTTC
CASWGQGAGEETQYF
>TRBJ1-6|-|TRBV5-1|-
TGCGCCAGCAGCGAAGGACAGCCAGGCCGTTCACCCCTCCACTTT
CASSEGQPGRSPLHF
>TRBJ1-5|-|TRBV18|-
TGTGCCAGCTCACCGGACGGGGGGATTAATCAGCCCCAGCATTTT
CASSPDGGINQPQHF
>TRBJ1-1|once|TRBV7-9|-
TGTGCCAGCAGCCAAGGGGGGACGAACACTGAAGCTTTCTTT
CASSQGGTNTEAFF
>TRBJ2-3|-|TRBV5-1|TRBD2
TGCGCCAGCAGCGAGGACCCTAGCGGTCGCACAGATACGCAGTATTTT
CASSEDPSGRTDTQYF
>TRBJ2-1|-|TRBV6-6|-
TGTGCCAGCAGTTACTTGTCGGGGACGATCAATGAGCAGTTCTTC
CASSYLSGTINEQFF
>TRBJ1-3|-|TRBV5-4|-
TGTGCCAGCAGCTTGGGTAGGGGGGATGGCACCATATATTTT
CASSLGRGDGTIYF
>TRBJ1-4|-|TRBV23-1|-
TGCGCCAGCCCACCGGCGGGACGGATTAATGAAAAACTGTTTTTT
CASPPAGRINEKLFF
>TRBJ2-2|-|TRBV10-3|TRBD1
TGTGCCATCAGTGAGTCGACCGGGACAGGGACCGGGGAGCTGTTTTTT
CAISESTGTGTGELFF
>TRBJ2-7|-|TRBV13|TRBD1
TGTGCCAGCAGCTACAGGGACAGGGAAACCTACGAGCAGTACTTC
CASSYRDRETYEQYF
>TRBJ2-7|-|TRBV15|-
TGTGCCACCAGCAGAGCCGAGGCAGGCTCCTACGAGCAGTACTTC
CATSRAEAGSYEQYF
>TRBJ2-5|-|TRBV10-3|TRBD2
TGTGCCATCAGTGGTTCCCTAGCGGGCCAAGAGACCCAGTACTTC
CAISGSLAGQETQYF
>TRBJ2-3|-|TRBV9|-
TGTGCCAGCAGCGTAGGGCCCGTCACAGATACGCAGTATTTT
CASSVGPVTDTQYF
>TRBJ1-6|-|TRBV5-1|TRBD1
TGCGCCAGCAGCTTGCACCCGGGACAGGTAGGGCCTTCACCCCTCCACTTT
CASSLHPGQVGPSPLHF
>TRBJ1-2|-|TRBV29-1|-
TGCAGCGTTGAAGATCTCGGGGCAGTAGACTATGGCTACACCTTC
CSVEDLGAVDYGYTF
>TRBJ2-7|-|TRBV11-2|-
TGTGCCAGCAGCTTAGAGAGAACAGAGTACGAGCAGTACTTC
CASSLERTEYEQYF
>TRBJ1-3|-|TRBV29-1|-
TGCAGCGTTGCCCGGAAGGGGGACACCATATATTTT
CSVARKGDTIYF
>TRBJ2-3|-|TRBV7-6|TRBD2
TGTGCCAGCAGCTTCGGACTAGCGGGGGGACCCACTAGCACAGATACGCAGTATTTT
CASSFGLAGGPTSTDTQYF
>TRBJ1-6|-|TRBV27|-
TGTGCCAGCAGTTTATGGGCGAGGGTTGGGCGATACGACCCTAATTCACCCCTCCACTTT
CASSLWARVGRYDPNSPLHF
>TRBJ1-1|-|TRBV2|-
TGTGCCGGGTTACAGGTTGGTACTGAAGCTTTCTTT
CAGLQVGTEAFF
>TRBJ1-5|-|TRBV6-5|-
TGTGCCAGCAGCCCCGACATGCTTAGCAATCAGCCCCAGCATTTT
CASSPDMLSNQPQHF
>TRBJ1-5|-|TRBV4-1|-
TGCGCCAGCAGCCAAGGCAGGACACTTAGCAATCAGCCCCAGCATTTT
CASSQGRTLSNQPQHF
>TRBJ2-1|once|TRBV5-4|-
TGTGCCAGCAGCTCGAAAGGGGGGCCTGGGAATGAGCAGTTCTTC
CASSSKGGPGNEQFF
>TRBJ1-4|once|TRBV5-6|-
TGTGCCAGCAGCTTGGGACAGCGTAGAGGTGAAAAACTGTTTTTT
CASSLGQRRGEKLFF
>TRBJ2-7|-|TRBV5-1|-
TGCGCCAGCAGCTTGGGCAGACCATACGAGCAGTACTTC
CASSLGRPYEQYF
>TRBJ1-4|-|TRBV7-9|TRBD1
TGTGCCAGCAGCTTATCGGCCGTTGGGACAGGGAATGAAAAACTGTTTTTT
CASSLSAVGTGNEKLFF
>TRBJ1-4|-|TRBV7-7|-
TGTGCTAGCAGCCCGGACGGACTTAATGAAAAACTGTTTTTT
CASSPDGLNEKLFF
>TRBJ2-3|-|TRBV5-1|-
TGCGCCAGCAGCGGCAGAGCTGGCGGTACTAGCACAGATACGCAGTATTTT
CASSGRAGGTSTDTQYF
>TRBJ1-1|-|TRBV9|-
TGTGCCAGCAGCAGCCCAGGGAGCACTGAAGCTTTCTTT
CASSSPGSTEAFF
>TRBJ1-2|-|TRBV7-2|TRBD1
TGTGCCAGCAGAAACCGGGACAGGGGGGCGTCGGGCTACACCTTC
CASRNRDRGASGYTF
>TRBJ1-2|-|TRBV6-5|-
TGTGCCAGCAGTTACCGGAAATCCGGAAACTATGGCTACACCTTC
CASSYRKSGNYGYTF
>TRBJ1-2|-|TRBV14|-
TGTGCCAGCAGCCACTACCGGGACGCAGCCTATGGCTACACCTTC
CASSHYRDAAYGYTF
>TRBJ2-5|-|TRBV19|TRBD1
TGTGCCAGTAGGGATATTACAGGGGTGGAAGAGACCCAGTACTTC
CASRDITGVEETQYF
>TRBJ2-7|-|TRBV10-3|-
TGTGCCATCAGCGTTATAGGTAACGAGCAGTACTTC
CAISVIGNEQYF
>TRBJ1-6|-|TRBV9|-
TGTGCCAGCACCCTAGGGATGTACTCCTATAATTCACCCCTCCACTTT
CASTLGMYSYNSPLHF
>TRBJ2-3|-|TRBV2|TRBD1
TGTGCCAGCAAAGGGGGCGGCACAGATACGCAGTATTTT
CASKGGGTDTQYF
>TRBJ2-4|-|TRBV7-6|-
TGTGCCAGCAGCTTTAGGGGGGTAGCCAAAAACATTCAGTACTTC
CASSFRGVAKNIQYF
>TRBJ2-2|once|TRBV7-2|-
TGTGCCAGCAGCTTACGGCGCGCGTCCGGGGAGCTGTTTTTT
CASSLRRASGELFF
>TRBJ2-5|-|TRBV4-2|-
TGTGCCAGCAGCCCTGGGGAGACCCAGTACTTC
CASSPGETQYF
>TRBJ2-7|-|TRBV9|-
TGTGCCAGCAGCCAAGGGGGGCCTGGGCCTGACGAGCAGTACTTC
CASSQGGPGPDEQYF
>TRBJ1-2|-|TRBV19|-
TGTGCCAGCAGGGACGTTTATGGCTACACCTTC
CASRDVYGYTF
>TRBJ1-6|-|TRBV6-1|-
TGTGCCAGCAAGCGCAGGGACGGCGATTCACCCCTCCACTTT
CASKRRDGDSPLHF
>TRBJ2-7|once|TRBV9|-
TGTGCCAGCAGCACCCGACTAGACCACACTGACGAGCAGTACTTC
CASSTRLDHTDEQYF
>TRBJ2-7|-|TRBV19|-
TGTGCCAGTAGTATGGGTGTGGCCTACGAGCAGTACTTC
CASSMGVAYEQYF
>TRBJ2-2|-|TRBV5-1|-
TGCGCCAGCAGTATAAAGGATGGAAGCACCGGGGAGCTGTTTTTT
CASSIKDGSTGELFF
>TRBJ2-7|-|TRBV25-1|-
TGTGCCAGCAGTGCCCTTAGAGGGACGGCTTACTTC
CASSALRGTAYF